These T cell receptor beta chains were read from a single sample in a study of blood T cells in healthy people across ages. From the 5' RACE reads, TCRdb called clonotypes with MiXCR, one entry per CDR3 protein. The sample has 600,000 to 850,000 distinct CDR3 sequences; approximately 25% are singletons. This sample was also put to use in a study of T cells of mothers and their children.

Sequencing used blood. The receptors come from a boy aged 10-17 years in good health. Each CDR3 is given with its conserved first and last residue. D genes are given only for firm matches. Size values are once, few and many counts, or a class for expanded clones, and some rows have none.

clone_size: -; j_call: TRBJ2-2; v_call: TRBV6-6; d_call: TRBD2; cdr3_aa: CASSYSKAGAFGELFF; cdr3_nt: TGTGCCAGCAGTTACTCTAAAGCGGGGGCTTTCGGGGAGCTGTTTTTT
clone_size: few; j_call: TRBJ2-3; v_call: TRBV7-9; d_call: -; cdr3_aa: CASSPSGHGIWTDTQYF; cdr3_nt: TGTGCCAGCAGCCCATCGGGCCACGGGATATGGACAGATACGCAGTATTTT
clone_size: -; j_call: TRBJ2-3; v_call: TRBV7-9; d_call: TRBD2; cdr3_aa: CASSSTDSTSGGPDTQYF; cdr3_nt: TGTGCCAGCAGCTCAACAGATTCGACTAGCGGGGGGCCAGATACGCAGTATTTT
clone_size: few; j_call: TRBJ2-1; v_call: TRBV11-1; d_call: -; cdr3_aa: CASSSSGTHNEQFF; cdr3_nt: TGTGCTAGCAGCTCGAGCGGGACACACAATGAGCAGTTCTTC
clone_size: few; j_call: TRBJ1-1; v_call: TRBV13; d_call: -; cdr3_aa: CASSPQGGAPNTEAFF; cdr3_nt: TGTGCCAGCAGCCCCCAAGGGGGGGCTCCGAACACTGAAGCTTTCTTT
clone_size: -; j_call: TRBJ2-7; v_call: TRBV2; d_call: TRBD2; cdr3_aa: CASSRTSGSYIEQYF; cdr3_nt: TGTGCCAGCAGTAGGACTAGCGGGAGCTATATCGAGCAGTACTTC
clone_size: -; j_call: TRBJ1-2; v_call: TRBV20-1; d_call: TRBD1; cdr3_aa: CSAPGTDYGYTF; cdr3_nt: TGCAGTGCTCCCGGGACAGATTATGGCTACACCTTC
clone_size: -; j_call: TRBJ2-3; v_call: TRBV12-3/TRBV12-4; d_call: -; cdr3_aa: CASTILNTDTQYF; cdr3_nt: TGTGCCAGCACCATACTAAACACAGATACGCAGTATTTT
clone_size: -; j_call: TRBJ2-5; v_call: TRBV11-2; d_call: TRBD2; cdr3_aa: CASSLGASGNHGETQYF; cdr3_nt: TGTGCCAGCAGCTTAGGGGCTAGCGGGAATCATGGGGAGACCCAGTACTTC
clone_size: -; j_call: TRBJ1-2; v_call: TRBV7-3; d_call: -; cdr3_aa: CASSSNTGNGYTF; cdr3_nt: TGTGCCAGCAGCTCAAATACAGGGAACGGCTACACCTTC
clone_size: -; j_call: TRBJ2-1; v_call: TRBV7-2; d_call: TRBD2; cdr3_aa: CASSLARSSGEQFF; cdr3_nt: TGTGCCAGCAGCTTAGCGAGGTCTAGCGGCGAGCAGTTCTTC
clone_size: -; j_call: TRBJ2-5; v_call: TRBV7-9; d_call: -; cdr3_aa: CASSWTGEQYF; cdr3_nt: TGTGCCAGCAGCTGGACGGGGGAGCAGTACTTC
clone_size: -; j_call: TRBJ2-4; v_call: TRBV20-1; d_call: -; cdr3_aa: CSAGEGGDNIQYF; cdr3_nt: TGCAGTGCTGGAGAGGGGGGAGATAACATTCAGTACTTC
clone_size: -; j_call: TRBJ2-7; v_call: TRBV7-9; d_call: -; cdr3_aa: CASSSRDPTYEQYF; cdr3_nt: TGTGCCAGCAGCTCCCGGGACCCCACCTACGAGCAGTACTTC
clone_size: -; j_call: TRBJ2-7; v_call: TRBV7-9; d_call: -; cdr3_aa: CASREPTGLGEQYF; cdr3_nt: TGTGCCAGCAGAGAACCTACAGGGCTCGGAGAGCAGTACTTC
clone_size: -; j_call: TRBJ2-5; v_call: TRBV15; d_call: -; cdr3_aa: CATEGTEETQYF; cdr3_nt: TGTGCCACCGAAGGGACCGAAGAGACCCAGTACTTC
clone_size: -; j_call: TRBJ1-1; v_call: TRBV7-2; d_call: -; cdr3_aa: CASSSRGRNTEAFF; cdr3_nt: TGTGCCAGCAGCTCCCGAGGGCGGAACACTGAAGCTTTCTTT
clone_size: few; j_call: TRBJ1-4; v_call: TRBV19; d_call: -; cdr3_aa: CASSPTLTNEKLFF; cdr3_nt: TGTGCCAGCAGCCCGACATTAACTAATGAAAAACTGTTTTTT
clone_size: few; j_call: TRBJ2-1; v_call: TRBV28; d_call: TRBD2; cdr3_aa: CASSLWRESGNEQFF; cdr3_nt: TGTGCCAGCAGTTTGTGGCGGGAGTCGGGAAATGAGCAGTTCTTC
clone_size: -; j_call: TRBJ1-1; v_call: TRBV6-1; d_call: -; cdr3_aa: CASSDSGQEAFF; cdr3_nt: TGTGCCAGCAGTGACAGCGGACAGGAAGCTTTCTTT
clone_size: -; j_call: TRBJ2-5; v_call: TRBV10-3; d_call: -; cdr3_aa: CAISDRNFETQYF; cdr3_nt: TGTGCCATCAGTGATCGAAATTTTGAGACCCAGTACTTC
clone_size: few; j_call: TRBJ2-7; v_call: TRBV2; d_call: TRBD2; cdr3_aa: CASRGAAGGLLSSYEQYF; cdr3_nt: TGTGCCAGCAGGGGAGCGGCGGGGGGCCTGCTGAGCTCCTACGAGCAGTACTTC
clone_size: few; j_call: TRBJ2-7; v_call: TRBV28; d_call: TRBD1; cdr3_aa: CASSLETGGALYEQYF; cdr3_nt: TGTGCCAGCAGTTTGGAGACAGGGGGTGCCCTCTACGAGCAGTACTTC
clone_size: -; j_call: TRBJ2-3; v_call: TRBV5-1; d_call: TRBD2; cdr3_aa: CASSLVGERGDTQYF; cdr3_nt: TGCGCCAGCAGCTTGGTAGGGGAGCGGGGCGATACGCAGTATTTT
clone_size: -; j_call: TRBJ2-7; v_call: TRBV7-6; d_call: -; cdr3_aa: CASSLAHYEQYF; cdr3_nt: TGTGCCAGCAGCTTAGCCCACTACGAGCAGTACTTC
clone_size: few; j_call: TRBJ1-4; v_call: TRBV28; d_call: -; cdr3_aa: CASSFFRGAPNEKLFF; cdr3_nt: TGTGCCAGCAGTTTTTTCCGGGGGGCTCCTAATGAAAAACTGTTTTTT
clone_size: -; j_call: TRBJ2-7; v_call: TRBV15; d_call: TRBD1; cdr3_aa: CATSTTWDREGYEQYF; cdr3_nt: TGTGCCACCAGCACAACCTGGGACAGGGAGGGCTACGAGCAGTACTTC
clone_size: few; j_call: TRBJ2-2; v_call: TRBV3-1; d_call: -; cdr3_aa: CASSQAHIGELFF; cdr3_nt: TGTGCCAGCAGCCAAGCCCACATCGGGGAGCTGTTTTTT
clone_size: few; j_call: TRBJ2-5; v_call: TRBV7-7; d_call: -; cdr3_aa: CASSSGGNTLETQYF; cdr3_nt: TGTGCTAGCAGCTCAGGTGGCAATACACTAGAGACCCAGTACTTC
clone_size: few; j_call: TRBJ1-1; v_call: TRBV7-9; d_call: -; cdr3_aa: CASSLVAPGDTEAFF; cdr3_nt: TGTGCCAGCAGCTTAGTAGCCCCAGGGGACACTGAAGCTTTCTTT
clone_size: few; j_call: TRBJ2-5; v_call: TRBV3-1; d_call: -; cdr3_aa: CASRRRGQETQYF; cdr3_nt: TGTGCCAGCAGACGGCGCGGGCAAGAGACCCAGTACTTC
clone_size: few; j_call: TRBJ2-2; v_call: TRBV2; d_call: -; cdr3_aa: CASSELATGNGELFF; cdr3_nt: TGTGCCAGCAGTGAATTGGCTACCGGAAACGGGGAGCTGTTTTTT
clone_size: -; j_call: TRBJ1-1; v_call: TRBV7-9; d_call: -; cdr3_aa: CASSPELGMNTEAFF; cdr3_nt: TGTGCCAGCAGTCCCGAGTTGGGGATGAACACTGAAGCTTTCTTT
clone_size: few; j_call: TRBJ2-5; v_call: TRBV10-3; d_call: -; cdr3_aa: CAISGPQGQETQYF; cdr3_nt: TGTGCCATCAGTGGGCCTCAGGGGCAAGAGACCCAGTACTTC
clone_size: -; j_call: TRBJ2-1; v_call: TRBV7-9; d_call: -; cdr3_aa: CASSSGPKGEQFF; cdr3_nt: TGTGCCAGCAGCTCTGGCCCCAAGGGTGAGCAGTTCTTC
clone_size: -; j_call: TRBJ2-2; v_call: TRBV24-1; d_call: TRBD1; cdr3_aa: CATSDLSGTGLTGELFF; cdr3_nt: TGTGCCACCAGTGATTTGTCCGGGACAGGGCTCACCGGGGAGCTGTTTTTT
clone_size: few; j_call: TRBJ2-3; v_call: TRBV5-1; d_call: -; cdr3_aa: CASSLGLASADTQYF; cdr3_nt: TGCGCCAGCAGCTTGGGGTTGGCTAGCGCAGATACGCAGTATTTT
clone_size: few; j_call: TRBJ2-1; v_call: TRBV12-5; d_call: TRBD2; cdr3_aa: CASGLVQILADNEQFF; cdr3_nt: TGTGCTAGTGGTTTGGTACAGATACTAGCGGACAATGAGCAGTTCTTC
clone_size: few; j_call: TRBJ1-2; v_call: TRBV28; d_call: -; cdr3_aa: CASSGQYGYTF; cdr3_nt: TGTGCCAGCAGCGGACAATATGGCTACACCTTC
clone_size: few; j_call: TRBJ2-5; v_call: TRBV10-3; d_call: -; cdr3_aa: CAISEPWYSDNMGETQYF; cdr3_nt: TGTGCCATCAGTGAGCCGTGGTATAGCGACAATATGGGGGAGACCCAGTACTTC
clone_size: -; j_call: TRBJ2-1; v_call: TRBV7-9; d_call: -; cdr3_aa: CASSGGTNRRFNEQFF; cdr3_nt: TGTGCCAGCAGCGGGGGGACAAACCGCAGGTTCAATGAGCAGTTCTTC
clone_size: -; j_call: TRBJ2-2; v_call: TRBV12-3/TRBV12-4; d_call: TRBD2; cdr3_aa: CASSYGLAGAGELFF; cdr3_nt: TGTGCCAGCAGTTATGGACTAGCTGGTGCCGGGGAGCTGTTTTTT
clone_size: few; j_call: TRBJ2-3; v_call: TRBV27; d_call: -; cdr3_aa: CASSFVGADLGFTDTQYF; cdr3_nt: TGTGCCAGCAGTTTCGTTGGCGCGGATTTGGGATTCACAGATACGCAGTATTTT
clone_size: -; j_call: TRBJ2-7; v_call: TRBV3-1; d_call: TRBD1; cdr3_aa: CASSSISRDRTFYEQYF; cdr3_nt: TGTGCCAGCAGCTCAATAAGCCGGGACAGGACATTCTACGAGCAGTACTTC
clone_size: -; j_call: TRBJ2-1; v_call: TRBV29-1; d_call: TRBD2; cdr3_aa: CSVSQRGFNEQFF; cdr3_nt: TGCAGCGTATCTCAGCGGGGATTCAATGAGCAGTTCTTC
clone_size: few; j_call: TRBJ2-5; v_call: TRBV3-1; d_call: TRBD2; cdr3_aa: CASSQGGLAGTLQETQYF; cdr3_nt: TGTGCCAGCAGCCAAGGAGGACTAGCGGGCACCCTTCAAGAGACCCAGTACTTC
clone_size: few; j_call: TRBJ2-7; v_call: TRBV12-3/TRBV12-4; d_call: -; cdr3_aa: CASRESGLFDEQYF; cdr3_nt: TGTGCCAGCAGGGAATCGGGCCTATTCGACGAGCAGTACTTC
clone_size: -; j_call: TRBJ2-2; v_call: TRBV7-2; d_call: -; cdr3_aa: CASSLRTQGGELFF; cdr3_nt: TGTGCCAGCAGCTTAAGGACACAGGGCGGGGAGCTGTTTTTT
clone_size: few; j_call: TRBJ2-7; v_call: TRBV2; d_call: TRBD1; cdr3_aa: CASSGNRDRAYEQYF; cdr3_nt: TGTGCCAGCAGTGGAAACCGGGACAGGGCCTACGAGCAGTACTTC
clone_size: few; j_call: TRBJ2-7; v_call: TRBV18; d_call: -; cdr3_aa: CASSPAHGGFYEQYF; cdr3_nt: TGTGCCAGCTCACCGGCCCACGGGGGTTTCTACGAGCAGTACTTC
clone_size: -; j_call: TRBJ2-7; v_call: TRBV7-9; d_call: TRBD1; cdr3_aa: CASSLGQGPSDEQYF; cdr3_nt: TGTGCCAGCAGCCTAGGACAGGGGCCATCGGACGAGCAGTACTTC
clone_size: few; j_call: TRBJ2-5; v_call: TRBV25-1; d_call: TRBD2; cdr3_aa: CASSEYFLTSGGVSEQYF; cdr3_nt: TGTGCCAGCAGTGAATATTTTCTGACTTCGGGAGGTGTGAGTGAGCAGTACTTC
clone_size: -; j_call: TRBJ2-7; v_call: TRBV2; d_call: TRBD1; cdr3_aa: CASSRAGQGVYEQYF; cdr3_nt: TGTGCCAGCAGCCGAGCAGGACAGGGAGTTTACGAGCAGTACTTC
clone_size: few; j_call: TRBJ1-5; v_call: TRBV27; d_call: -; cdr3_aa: CASSIGQYSNQPQHF; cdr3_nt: TGTGCCAGCAGTATCGGACAGTATAGCAATCAGCCCCAGCATTTT
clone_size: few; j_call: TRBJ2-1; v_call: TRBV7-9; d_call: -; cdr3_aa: CASSSRRTNNEQFF; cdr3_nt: TGTGCCAGCAGCTCACGACGGACGAACAATGAGCAGTTCTTC